Described below is a single T cell receptor beta chain sequence and its context. The antigen remains unidentified. The split of CD4+ cells yielded CD45RA+ naive and CD45RA-negative memory subsets. Germline V gene data show CDR1 as SNHLY and CDR2 as FYNNEI. The CDR3 is made up of 13 amino acids. V was trimmed by 7 bases and J by 5 bases, leaving 11 bases between them. Assay used: immunoSEQ multiplex PCR; TCRdb lists only in-frame clones, some missing. The table lists approximately 740,000 clones, roughly 70% of them singletons, with roughly 1.7% in the top ten. The source of the sample is a study of shared clonotypes between healthy human individuals. At the level of the study: Researchers assigned three CD4 naive, three CD4 memory, two CD8 naive and one CD8 memory plate to each donor.

Overall study results and limits: Clonotypes shared by all four sorted-subset donors had higher generation probabilities than non-shared clonotypes.

Sequencing input: memory CD4+ T cells sorted from blood. As to subset: CD45RA-negative fraction. The chain has TRBV2 and TRBJ1-4; D gene unclear. The TCR comes from a woman aged 25 to 39 in good health. The CDR3 loop is CASTQARNEKLFF. The CDR3 DNA follows: TGTGCCAGCACGCAGGCTCGAAATGAAAAACTGTTTTTT.